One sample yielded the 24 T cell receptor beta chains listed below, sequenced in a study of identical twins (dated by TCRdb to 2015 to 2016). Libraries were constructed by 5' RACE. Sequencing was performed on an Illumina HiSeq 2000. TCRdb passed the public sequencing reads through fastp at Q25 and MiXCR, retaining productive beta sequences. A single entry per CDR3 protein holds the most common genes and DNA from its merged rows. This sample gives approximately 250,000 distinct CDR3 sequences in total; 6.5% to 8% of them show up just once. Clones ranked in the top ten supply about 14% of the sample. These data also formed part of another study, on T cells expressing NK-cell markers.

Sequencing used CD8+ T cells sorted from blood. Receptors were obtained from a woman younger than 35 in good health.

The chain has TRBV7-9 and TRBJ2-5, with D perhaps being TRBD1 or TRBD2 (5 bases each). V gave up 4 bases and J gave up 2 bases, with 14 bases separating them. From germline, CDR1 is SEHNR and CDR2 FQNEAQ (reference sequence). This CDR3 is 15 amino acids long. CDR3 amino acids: CASSSRDGFQETQYF. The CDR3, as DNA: TGTGCCAGCAGCTCCCGGGACGGGTTTCAAGAGACCCAGTACTTC.

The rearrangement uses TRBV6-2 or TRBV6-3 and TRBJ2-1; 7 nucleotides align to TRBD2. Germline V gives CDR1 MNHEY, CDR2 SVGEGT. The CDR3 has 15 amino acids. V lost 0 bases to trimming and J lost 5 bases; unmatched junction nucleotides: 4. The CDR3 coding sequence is TGTGCCAGCAGTTACTCGCGGGAGAACCACAATGAGCAGTTCTTC. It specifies CASSYSRENHNEQFF.

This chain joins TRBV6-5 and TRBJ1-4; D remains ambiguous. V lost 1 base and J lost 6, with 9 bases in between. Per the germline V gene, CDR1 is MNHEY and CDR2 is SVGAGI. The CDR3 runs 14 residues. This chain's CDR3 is CASSYYGSDEKLFF. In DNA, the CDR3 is TGTGCCAGCAGTTACTACGGCAGCGATGAAAAACTGTTTTTT.

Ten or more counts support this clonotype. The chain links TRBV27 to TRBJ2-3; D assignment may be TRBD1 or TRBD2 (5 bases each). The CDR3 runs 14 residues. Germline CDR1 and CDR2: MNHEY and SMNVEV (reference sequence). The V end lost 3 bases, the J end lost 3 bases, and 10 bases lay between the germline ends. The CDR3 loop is CASSFSGTTDTQYF. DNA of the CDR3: TGTGCCAGCAGTTTCTCTGGGACGACAGATACGCAGTATTTT.

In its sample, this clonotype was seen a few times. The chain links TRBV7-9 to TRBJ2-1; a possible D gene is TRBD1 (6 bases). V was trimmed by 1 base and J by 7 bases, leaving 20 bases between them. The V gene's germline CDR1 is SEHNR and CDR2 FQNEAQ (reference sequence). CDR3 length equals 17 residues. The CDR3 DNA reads TGTGCCAGCAGCTTAGGATCTGCTGGACAGCGCCGAAATGAGCAGTTCTTC. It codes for CASSLGSAGQRRNEQFF.

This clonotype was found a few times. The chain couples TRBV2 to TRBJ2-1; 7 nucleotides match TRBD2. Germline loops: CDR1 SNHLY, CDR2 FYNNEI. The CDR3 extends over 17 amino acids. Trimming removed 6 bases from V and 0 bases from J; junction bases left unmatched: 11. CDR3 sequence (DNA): TGTGCCAGCAGCCTTTCCGTAGGCGGGAGCTCCTACAATGAGCAGTTCTTC. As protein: CASSLSVGGSSYNEQFF. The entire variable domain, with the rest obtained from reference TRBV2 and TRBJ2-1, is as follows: EPEVTQTPSHQVTQMGQEVILRCVPISNHLYFYWYRQILGQKVEFLVSFYNNEISEKSEIFDDQFSVERPDGSNFTLKIRSTKLEDSAMYFCASSLSVGGSSYNEQFFGPGTRLTVL.

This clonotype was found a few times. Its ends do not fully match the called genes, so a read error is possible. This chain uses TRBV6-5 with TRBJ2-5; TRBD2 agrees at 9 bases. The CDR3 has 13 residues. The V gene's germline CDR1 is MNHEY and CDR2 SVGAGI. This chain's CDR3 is CASSYSGGLELDF. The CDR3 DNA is TGTGCCAGCAGTTACAGCGGGGGGCTTGAGTTGGACTTC.

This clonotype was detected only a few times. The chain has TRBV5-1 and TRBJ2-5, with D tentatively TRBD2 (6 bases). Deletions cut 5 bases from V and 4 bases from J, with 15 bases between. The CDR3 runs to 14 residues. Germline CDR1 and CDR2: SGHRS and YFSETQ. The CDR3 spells CASSGSGSGETQYF. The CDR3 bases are TGCGCCAGCAGTGGGTCCGGGAGTGGAGAGACCCAGTACTTC.

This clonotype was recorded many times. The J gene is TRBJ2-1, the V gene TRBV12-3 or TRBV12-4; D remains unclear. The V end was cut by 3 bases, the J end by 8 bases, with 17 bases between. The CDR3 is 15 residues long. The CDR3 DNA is TGTGCCAGCAGTTTTCCCCTAATCGTTAATCATGAGCAGTTCTTC. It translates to CASSFPLIVNHEQFF.

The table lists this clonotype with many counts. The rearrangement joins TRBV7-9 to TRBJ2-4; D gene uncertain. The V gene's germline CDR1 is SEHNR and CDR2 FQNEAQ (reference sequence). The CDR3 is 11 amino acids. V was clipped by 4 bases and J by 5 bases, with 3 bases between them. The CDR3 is CASSSQNIQYF. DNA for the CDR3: TGTGCCAGCAGCTCCCAAAACATTCAGTACTTC. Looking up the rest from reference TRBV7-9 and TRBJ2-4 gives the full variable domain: DTGVSQNPRHKITKRGQNVTFRCDPISEHNRLYWYRQTLGQGPEFLTYFQNEAQLEKSRLLSDRFSAERPKGSFSTLEIQRTEQGDSAMYLCASSSQNIQYFGAGTRLSVL.

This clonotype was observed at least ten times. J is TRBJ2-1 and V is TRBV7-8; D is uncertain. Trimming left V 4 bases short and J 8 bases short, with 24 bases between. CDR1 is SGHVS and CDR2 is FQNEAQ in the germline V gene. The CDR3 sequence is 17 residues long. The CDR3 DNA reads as TGTGCCAGCAGCTCCGACCAAAGTCTCGGAGCTATCTATGAGCAGTTCTTC. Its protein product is CASSSDQSLGAIYEQFF.

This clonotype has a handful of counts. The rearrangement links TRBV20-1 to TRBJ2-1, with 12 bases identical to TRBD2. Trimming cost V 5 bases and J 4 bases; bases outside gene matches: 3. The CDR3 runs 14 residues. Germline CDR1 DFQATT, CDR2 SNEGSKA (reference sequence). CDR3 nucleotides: TGCAGTGCTGAGGGGACTAGCGGGTACAATGAGCAGTTCTTC. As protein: CSAEGTSGYNEQFF.

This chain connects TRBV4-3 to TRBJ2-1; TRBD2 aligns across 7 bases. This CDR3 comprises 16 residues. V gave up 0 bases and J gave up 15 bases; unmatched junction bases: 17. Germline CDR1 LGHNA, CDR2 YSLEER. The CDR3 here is CASSQESGGRGYGRFF. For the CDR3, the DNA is TGCGCCAGCAGCCAAGAGTCGGGAGGAAGGGGCTATGGACGGTTCTTC.

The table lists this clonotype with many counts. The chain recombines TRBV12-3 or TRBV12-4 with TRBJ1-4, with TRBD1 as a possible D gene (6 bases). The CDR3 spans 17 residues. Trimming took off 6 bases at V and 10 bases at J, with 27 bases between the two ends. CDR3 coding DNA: TGTGCCAGCAGCCCTTCTTGGGGGGCTAGGGGTAACGGAAAACTGTTTTTT. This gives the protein CASSPSWGARGNGKLFF.

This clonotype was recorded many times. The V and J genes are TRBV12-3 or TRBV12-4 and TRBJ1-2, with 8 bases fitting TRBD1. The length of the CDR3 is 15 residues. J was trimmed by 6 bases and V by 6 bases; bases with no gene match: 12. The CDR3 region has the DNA TGTGCCAGCAGCCGGGGGGACAGGCCTCTGAATGGCTACACCTTC. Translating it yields CASSRGDRPLNGYTF.

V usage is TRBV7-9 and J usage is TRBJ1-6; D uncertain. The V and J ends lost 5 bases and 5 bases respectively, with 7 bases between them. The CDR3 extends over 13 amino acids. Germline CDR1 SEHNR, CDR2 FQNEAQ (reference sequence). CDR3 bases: TGTGCCAGCAGCCCGATAAATAATTCACCCCTCCACTTT. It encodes CASSPINNSPLHF.

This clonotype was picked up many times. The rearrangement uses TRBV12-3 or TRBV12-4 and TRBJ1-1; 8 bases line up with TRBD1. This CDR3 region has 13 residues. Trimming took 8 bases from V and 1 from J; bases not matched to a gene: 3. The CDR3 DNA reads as TGTGCCAGCCCTCAGGGGGCGAACACTGAAGCTTTCTTT. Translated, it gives CASPQGANTEAFF.

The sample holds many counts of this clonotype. The chain's CDR3 is CASSTGTGVKEQYF. Written as DNA, the CDR3 is TGTGCCAGCAGCACCGGGACAGGGGTAAAAGAGCAGTACTTC. V usage is TRBV7-9 and J usage is TRBJ2-7, with 10 bases that match TRBD1. Trimming removed 5 bases from V and 7 bases from J; junction bases left unmatched: 8. This CDR3 comprises 14 residues. Germline V gene data show CDR1 as SEHNR and CDR2 as FQNEAQ (reference sequence).

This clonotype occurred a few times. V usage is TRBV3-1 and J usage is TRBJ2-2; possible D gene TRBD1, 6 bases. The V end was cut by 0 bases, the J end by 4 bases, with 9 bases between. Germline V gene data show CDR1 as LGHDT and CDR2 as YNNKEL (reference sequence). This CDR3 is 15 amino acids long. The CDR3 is CASSQEGASTGELFF. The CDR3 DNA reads TGTGCCAGCAGCCAAGAGGGGGCGAGCACCGGGGAGCTGTTTTTT.

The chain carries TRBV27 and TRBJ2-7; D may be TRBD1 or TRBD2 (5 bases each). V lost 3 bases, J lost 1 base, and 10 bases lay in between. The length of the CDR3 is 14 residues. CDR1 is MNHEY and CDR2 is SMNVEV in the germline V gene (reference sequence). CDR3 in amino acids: CASSFQGRSYEQYF. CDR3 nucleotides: TGTGCCAGCAGTTTCCAGGGACGATCCTACGAGCAGTACTTC.

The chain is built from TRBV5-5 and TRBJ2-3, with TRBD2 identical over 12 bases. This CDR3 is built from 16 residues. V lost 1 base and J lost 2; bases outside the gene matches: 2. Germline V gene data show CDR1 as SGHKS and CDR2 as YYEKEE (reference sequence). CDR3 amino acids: CASSLTSGGSTDTQYF. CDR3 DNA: TGTGCCAGCAGCTTGACTAGCGGGGGGTCCACAGATACGCAGTATTTT.

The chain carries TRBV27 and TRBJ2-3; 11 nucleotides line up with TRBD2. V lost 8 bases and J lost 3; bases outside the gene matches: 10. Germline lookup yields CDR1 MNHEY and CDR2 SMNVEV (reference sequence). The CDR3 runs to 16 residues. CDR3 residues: CASQGLASGGTDTQYF. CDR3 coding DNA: TGTGCCAGCCAAGGGCTGGCTAGCGGGGGGACAGATACGCAGTATTTT.

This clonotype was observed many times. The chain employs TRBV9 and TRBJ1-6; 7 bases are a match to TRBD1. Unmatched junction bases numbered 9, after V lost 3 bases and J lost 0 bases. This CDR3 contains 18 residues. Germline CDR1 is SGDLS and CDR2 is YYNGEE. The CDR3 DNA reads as TGTGCCAGCAGCGAGGGACAGCTTACCAGCTCCTATAATTCACCCCTCCACTTT. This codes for CASSEGQLTSSYNSPLHF.

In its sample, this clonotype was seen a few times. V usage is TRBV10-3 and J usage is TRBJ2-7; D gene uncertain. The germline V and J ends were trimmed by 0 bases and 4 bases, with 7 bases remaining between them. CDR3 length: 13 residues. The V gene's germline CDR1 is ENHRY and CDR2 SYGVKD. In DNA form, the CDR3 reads TGTGCCATCAGTGAGTCGTTAGGGTACGAGCAGTACTTC. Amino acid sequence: CAISESLGYEQYF.